This T cell receptor (beta chain) originates from a study of cytomegalovirus exposure and HLA in healthy donors. Primers included in the PCR were 60 Vbeta and 13 Jbeta primers. Sequencing used immunoSEQ multiplex PCR; TCRdb keeps in-frame clones, though not all of them. This table holds 70,000 or so clones, about nine tenths found once. Points from the study as a whole: As a later analysis showed, a missense DCLRE1C variant was linked to trimming of TCR beta V- and J-genes. Analysis performed later showed TCR beta chains linked to HLA being more clonally expanded than equally common others.

There are 14 residues in the CDR3. Germline lookup yields CDR1 MDHEN and CDR2 SYDVKM. Germline trimming cut 5 bases from V and 7 bases from J; bases unmatched to any gene: 3. Regarding this clone: Its antigen remains unidentified.

Material for sequencing was PBMCs. The chain links TRBV28 to TRBJ2-1, with 12 bases that match TRBD2. This clonotype was sampled from a woman aged 25 to 45 in good health and CMV-seronegative. The CDR3 spells CASSLAGGWNEQFF. In DNA form, the CDR3 reads TGTGCCAGCAGTCTAGCGGGAGGGTGGAATGAGCAGTTCTTC. Full variable domain (missing parts from reference TRBV28 and TRBJ2-1): DVKVTQSSRYLVKRTGEKVFLECVQDMDHENMFWYRQDPGLGLRLIYFSYDVKMKEKGDIPEGYSVSREKKERFSLILESASTNQTSMYLCASSLAGGWNEQFFGPGTRLTVL.